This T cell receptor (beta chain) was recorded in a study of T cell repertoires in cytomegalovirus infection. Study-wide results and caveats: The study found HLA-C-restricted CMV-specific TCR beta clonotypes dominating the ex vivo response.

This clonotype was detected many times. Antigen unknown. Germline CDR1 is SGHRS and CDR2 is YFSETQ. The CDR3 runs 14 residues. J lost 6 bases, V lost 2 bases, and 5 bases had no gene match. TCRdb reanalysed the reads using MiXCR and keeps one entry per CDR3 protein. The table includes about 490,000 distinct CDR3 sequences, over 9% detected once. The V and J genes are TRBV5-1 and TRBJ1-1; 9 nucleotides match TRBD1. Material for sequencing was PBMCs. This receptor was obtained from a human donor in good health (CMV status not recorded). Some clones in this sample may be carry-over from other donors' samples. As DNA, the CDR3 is TGCGCCAGCAGCTTCCAGGGACAGGGCTCTGAAGCTTTCTTT. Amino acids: CASSFQGQGSEAFF.